This note documents a single TCR beta chain sequence. What it binds is unknown. The data belong to a study of regulatory T cells in long-lasting Graves disease. The CDR3 extends over 15 amino acids. V lost 4 bases to trimming and J lost 6 bases, with 18 bases between them. Germline loops: CDR1 KGHSH, CDR2 LQKENI. The sample's time point: persistent/refractory GD, antithyroid drugs over 5 years with positive TRAb. Following extraction of RNA from PBMCs, that RNA was used to make the TCR library. CDR3-region Arm-PCR and iRepertoire HTBI primers produced the TCR beta libraries. MiXCR, run by TCRdb on the multiplex PCR reads, gives a single entry per CDR3 protein. The sample contains roughly 300,000 distinct CDR3 sequences, around 19% of which appear only once. Points from the study as a whole: The study found TRBV28, TRBJ1-2 and TRBJ2-5 favored in persistent disease. New patients shared about a thousand public clonotypes, fewer than the 2,500 to 3,500 shared by persistent patients.

The source is a female donor with Graves disease. The V and J genes are TRBV18 and TRBJ1-2, with a tentative D call TRBD1 (5 bases). Sequencing used peripheral blood mononuclear cells (PBMCs), obtained when the disease was refractory, from a patient treated with antithyroid drugs. The CDR3: CASSRPFGRADGYTF. CDR3 nucleotides: TGTGCCAGCTCACGACCCTTCGGCAGGGCAGATGGCTACACCTTC.